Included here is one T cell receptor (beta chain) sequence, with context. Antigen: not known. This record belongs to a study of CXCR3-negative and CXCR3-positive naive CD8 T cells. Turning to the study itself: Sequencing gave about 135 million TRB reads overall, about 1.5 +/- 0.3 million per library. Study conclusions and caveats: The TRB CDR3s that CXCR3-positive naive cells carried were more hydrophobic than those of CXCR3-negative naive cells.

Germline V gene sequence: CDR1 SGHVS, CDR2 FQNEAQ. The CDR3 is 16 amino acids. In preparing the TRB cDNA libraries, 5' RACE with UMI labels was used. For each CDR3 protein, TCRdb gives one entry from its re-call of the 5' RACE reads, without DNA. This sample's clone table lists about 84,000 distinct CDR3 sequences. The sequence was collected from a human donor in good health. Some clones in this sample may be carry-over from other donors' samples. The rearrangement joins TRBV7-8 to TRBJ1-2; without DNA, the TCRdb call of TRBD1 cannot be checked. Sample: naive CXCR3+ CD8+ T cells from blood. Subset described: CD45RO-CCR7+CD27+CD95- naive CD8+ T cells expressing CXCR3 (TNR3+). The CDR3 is CASSLSQGPLGLGYTF.